The rows below give T cell receptor beta chains drawn from one sample of a study of blood T cell repertoires in COVID-19. Method: immunoSEQ multiplex PCR; TCRdb's copy keeps in-frame clones and lacks some. The data contain some 35,000 clones, about 80% of them seen just once; the ten biggest clones take up approximately 30%. The sample consisted of peripheral blood. These receptors were taken from a man aged 80 or over with acute or convalescent COVID-19. CDR3s include the opening cysteine and the closing phenylalanine or tryptophan. D genes are given only for firm matches. Clone size, where shown, is once, few, many, or a class for clones that have expanded.

>TRBJ2-1|TRBD2|-|TRBV18
TGTGCCAGCTCACCCCCCGGGAGGATGTACAATGAGCAGTTCTTC
CASSPPGRMYNEQFF
>TRBJ2-1|-|-|TRBV30
TGTGCCTGGAGTGTAGGGGTCCGCGGCAATGAGCAGTTCTTC
CAWSVGVRGNEQFF
>TRBJ2-1|-|-|TRBV10-3
TGTGCCATCAGTGAGCGAACAGAGCAGTTCTTC
CAISERTEQFF
>TRBJ2-3|-|-|TRBV18
TGTGCCAGCTCACCACCCCCCTCCACAGATACGCAGTATTTT
CASSPPPSTDTQYF
>TRBJ2-2|TRBD1|-|TRBV5-1
TGCGCCAGCAGCGGGACAGCGAACACCGGGGAGCTGTTTTTT
CASSGTANTGELFF
>TRBJ1-2|-|few|TRBV29-1
TGCAGCGTTGTTGAGGCGGGGAGCTACACCTTC
CSVVEAGSYTF
>TRBJ2-7|-|-|TRBV7-2
TGTGCCAGCAGCTTAGGACAAGTTGGCGAGCAGTACTTC
CASSLGQVGEQYF
>TRBJ2-3|TRBD1|-|TRBV18
TGTGCCAGCTCACCCGACAGGGGAACAGATACGCAGTATTTT
CASSPDRGTDTQYF
>TRBJ1-6|-|-|TRBV27
TGTGCCAGCAGTTTTGTACAGGCCCTCGCTAGCTCCTATAATTCACCCCTCCACTTT
CASSFVQALASSYNSPLHF
>TRBJ2-7|TRBD1|-|TRBV10-3
TGTGCCTCGTGGGCCGGGACAGGGGCCTACGAGCAGTACTTC
CASWAGTGAYEQYF
>TRBJ2-5|TRBD1|-|TRBV3-1/TRBV3-2
TGTGCCAGCAGCCAAGGCCCGGGACAGGGCGGTCAGACCCAGTACTTC
CASSQGPGQGGQTQYF
>TRBJ2-3|-|-|TRBV9
TGTGCCAGCAGCGCCTCCGGACACTTTAGCACAGATACGCAGTATTTT
CASSASGHFSTDTQYF
>TRBJ2-2|-|-|TRBV25-1
TGTGCCAGCAGTGAATCCCAGGGGGGTAAAGGCGGGGAGCTGTTTTTT
CASSESQGGKGGELFF
>TRBJ2-3|TRBD2|-|TRBV7-2
TGTGCCAGCAGCTCCACTAGCGTCTCTAGCACAGATACGCAGTATTTT
CASSSTSVSSTDTQYF
>TRBJ2-7|TRBD1|-|TRBV19
TGTGCCAGTAGTACCGACAGGGGATTGGAGCAGTACTTC
CASSTDRGLEQYF
>TRBJ1-3|TRBD1|-|TRBV7-2
TGTGCCAGCAGCTTAGACGGGACAGGGGTGGGAAACACCATATATTTT
CASSLDGTGVGNTIYF